This T cell receptor (beta chain) was observed in a study of blood T cells in healthy people across ages. General observations from the study: Naive CD4+ cells and diversity were both higher in long-lived donors than in aged donors.

Deletions cut 7 bases from V and 4 bases from J, with 16 bases between. CDR3 length equals 15 residues. Germline assignment: CDR1 SGHTA and CDR2 FQGNSA. Combining a sample-barcoded 5' primer with a J-beta primer mix, a second PCR ran for roughly 7 to 11 cycles. Researchers report that each sample yielded at least 2.5 million CDR3-containing paired-end reads. A single record per CDR3 protein comes from TCRdb applying MiXCR to the 5' RACE reads. This sample yields around 620,000 distinct CDR3 sequences, of which roughly 29% are seen a single time; under 20% belongs to the top ten. About this clonotype itself: Its antigen is still unknown.

The J gene is TRBJ1-4, the V gene TRBV7-2; no definite D call. Sequenced material: blood. This clonotype originated in a woman in her 70s in good health. The CDR3 sequence: CASTPSGRYNEKLFF. The CDR3 bases are TGTGCCAGCACCCCCTCCGGGAGATATAATGAAAAACTGTTTTTT. Based on the CDR3 plus reference TRBV7-2 and TRBJ1-4, the full variable domain is GAGVSQSPSNKVTEKGKDVELRCDPISGHTALYWYRQSLGQGLEFLIYFQGNSAPDKSGLPSDRFSAERTGGSVSTLTIQRTQQEDSAVYLCASTPSGRYNEKLFFGSGTQLSVL.